Listed here is a single TCR beta chain. The data originate from a study of blood T cell repertoires in COVID-19. On the study more broadly: There were acute and convalescent COVID-19 samples, and they came from the United States, Italy and Spain. The cDNA or gDNA used as material had been derived from T cells, B-cell-depleted T cells, or PBMCs.

There are 15 residues in the CDR3. Germline V gene lookup returns CDR1 SGHKS and CDR2 YYEKEE (reference sequence). V shed 4 bases and J 1 base; nucleotides not matched to a gene: 3. Clinical histories supplied by participants themselves formed the basis of cohort assignment. TCRdb keeps only in-frame clones here, not all; method: immunoSEQ multiplex PCR. The sample has 210,000 or so clones; approximately 80% are singletons. The chain uses TRBV5-5 and TRBJ2-1; 9 bases match TRBD2. Sequencing was done on a sample of PBMCs or T cells enriched from blood (not recorded which). This clonotype was sampled from a man aged 25 to 45 with acute COVID-19. The CDR3 sequence: CASSRSGGSYNEQFF. The CDR3, as DNA: TGTGCCAGCAGCCGAAGCGGGGGGTCCTACAATGAGCAGTTCTTC.